The 22 T cell receptor beta chains below were found in one sample sequenced in a study of blood T cells in healthy people across ages. It was with a sample-barcoded 5' primer and a J-beta primer mix that a second PCR of about 7 to 12 cycles was run. TCRdb redid the calling of the 5' RACE reads with MiXCR, one entry per CDR3 protein. Seen here are approximately 400,000 distinct CDR3 sequences, approximately 51% observed once, and the top ten hold 45% to 60%. The specimen was blood. The source is a man aged 55 to 70 in good health.

The J gene is TRBJ2-5, the V gene TRBV11-2; TRBD1 agrees at 8 bases. Germline assignment: CDR1 SGHAT and CDR2 FQNNGV. CDR3 length: 14 residues. Trimming cost V 4 bases and J 1 base; bases outside gene matches: 2. The CDR3 bases are TGTGCCAGCAGCTATACAGGGGGCCAAGAGACCCAGTACTTC. This gives the protein CASSYTGGQETQYF.

In its sample, this clonotype was seen a few times. The chain carries TRBV5-1 and TRBJ2-3, with D hard to call. Trimming removed 0 bases at V and 6 bases at J, with 17 bases between. The CDR3 sequence is 16 residues long. Germline-derived CDR1 and CDR2 are SGHRS and YFSETQ. The CDR3 nucleotides read TGCGCCAGCAGCTTGGCCAGTTCTTCGTCTGTGGATACGCAGTATTTT. Its translation is CASSLASSSSVDTQYF.

This clonotype was observed a handful of times. V usage is TRBV18 and J usage is TRBJ2-3; no definite D call. Trimming stripped 2 bases from V and 2 bases from J, with 5 bases between. CDR1 KGHSH and CDR2 LQKENI come from the germline V gene. The CDR3 extends over 13 amino acids. The CDR3 nucleotides are TGTGCCAGCTCACCAGGAGACACAGATACGCAGTATTTT. Translated: CASSPGDTDTQYF.

The table lists this clonotype with many counts. The chain has TRBV5-1 and TRBJ2-7, with D tentatively TRBD2 (6 bases). Germline CDR1 is SGHRS and CDR2 is YFSETQ. This CDR3 contains 17 residues. Deletions cut 4 bases from V and 0 bases from J, with 20 bases between. The CDR3 protein is CASSTGTQKRHSYEQYF. In nucleotides, the CDR3 is TGCGCCAGCAGCACTGGGACTCAGAAACGCCACTCCTACGAGCAGTACTTC.

V gene TRBV20-1 combines with J gene TRBJ1-2, with 11 bases matching TRBD1. The CDR3 has 15 amino acids. Germline V gene sequence: CDR1 DFQATT, CDR2 SNEGSKA (reference sequence). J lost 3 bases, V lost 2 bases, and 5 bases had no gene match. The CDR3 is CSARPGTGGYYGYTF. The CDR3 DNA follows: TGCAGTGCTAGACCCGGGACAGGGGGTTACTATGGCTACACCTTC.

This clonotype was seen more than once but under ten times. In DNA form, the CDR3 reads TGTGCCAGCAGCGGGACCTGGGGGTTGAACACTGAAGCTTTCTTT. Amino acid sequence: CASSGTWGLNTEAFF. The J gene is TRBJ1-1, the V gene TRBV7-2; D might be TRBD1 (5 bases). Trimming shortened V by 5 bases and J by 0 bases, and 13 bases separated the two germline ends. The CDR3 consists of 15 residues. Germline lookup yields CDR1 SGHTA and CDR2 FQGNSA. Looking up the rest from reference TRBV7-2 and TRBJ1-1 gives the full variable domain: GAGVSQSPSNKVTEKGKDVELRCDPISGHTALYWYRQSLGQGLEFLIYFQGNSAPDKSGLPSDRFSAERTGGSVSTLTIQRTQQEDSAVYLCASSGTWGLNTEAFFGQGTRLTVV.

Only a few counts were recorded for this clonotype. The gene calls are TRBV29-1 and TRBJ2-7, with TRBD1 as a possible D gene (6 bases). V lost 7 bases, J lost 1 base, and 14 bases lay in between. The CDR3 spans 13 residues. Germline-derived CDR1 and CDR2 are SQVTM and ANQGSEA. As DNA, the CDR3 is TGCAGCGCCCTGGGGGCAGATTCCTACGAGCAGTACTTC. This gives the protein CSALGADSYEQYF.

The CDR3 region has the DNA TGTGCCAGCAGTTACTCGACTCGAGGCACAGGAGGAGGTGGCTACACCTTC. This codes for CASSYSTRGTGGGGYTF. The rearrangement joins TRBV6-5 to TRBJ1-2; TRBD1 might be the D (5 bases). Trimming pared 0 bases from V and 7 bases from J, leaving 21 bases between. The CDR3 has 17 residues. Per germline, CDR1 MNHEY and CDR2 SVGAGI.

The chain is built from TRBV15 and TRBJ2-3, with 8 bases fitting TRBD1. J lost 4 bases, V lost 4 bases, and 10 bases had no gene match. CDR3 length: 16 residues. Per the germline V gene, CDR1 is LNHNV and CDR2 is YYDKDF (reference sequence). The CDR3 region has the DNA TGTGCCACCAGCATCCCTGGGAACAGGGGGGCAGATACGCAGTATTTT. Amino acids: CATSIPGNRGADTQYF.

CDR3 DNA sequence: TGTGCCAGCAAAGGGTCTTGGCCCTCCTACGAGCAGTACTTC. This encodes CASKGSWPSYEQYF. This chain uses TRBV12-3 or TRBV12-4 with TRBJ2-4; D remains unclear. The J call may be wrong; the DNA end is better matched by TRBJ2-7. There are 14 residues in the CDR3.

Written as DNA, the CDR3 is TGCGCCAGCAGTTTGACAGGCGCCAGCTCCTACGAGCAGTACTTC. It specifies CASSLTGASSYEQYF. The chain employs TRBV5-1 and TRBJ2-7; perhaps TRBD1 as D (6 bases). The CDR3 has 15 amino acids. Trimming stripped 5 bases from V and 0 bases from J, with 15 bases between. CDR1 and CDR2 from the germline V gene are SGHRS and YFSETQ.

V gene TRBV20-1 combines with J gene TRBJ1-3; maybe TRBD1 (5 bases). V lost 6 bases and J 8 bases, leaving 14 bases between the germline ends. Germline V gene sequence: CDR1 DFQATT, CDR2 SNEGSKA (reference sequence). CDR3 length: 12 residues. CDR3 in DNA: TGCAGTGCACATTTTGGGGCGGACACCATATATTTT. Translation: CSAHFGADTIYF.

This rearrangement joins TRBV25-1 to TRBJ2-5, with 7 bases matching TRBD1. Germline V gene data show CDR1 as MGHDK and CDR2 as SYGVNS. V lost 6 bases, J lost 3 bases, and 4 bases stayed unmatched. The CDR3 consists of 13 residues. The CDR3, as DNA: TGTGCCAGCAGGTCCGGGACAGAAGAGACCCAGTACTTC. Its protein is CASRSGTEETQYF.

In its sample, this clonotype was seen once. This rearrangement joins TRBV6-2 or TRBV6-3 to TRBJ2-4; D is possibly TRBD1 (5 bases). V lost 2 bases and J lost 0, with 17 bases in between. Germline V gene sequence: CDR1 MNHEY, CDR2 SVGEGT. The CDR3 length is 18 residues. The CDR3 reads CASSYQGRANIAKNIQYF. Here the CDR3 DNA reads TGTGCCAGCAGTTACCAGGGAAGAGCGAACATAGCCAAAAACATTCAGTACTTC.

This chain connects TRBV6-1 to TRBJ2-7, with D perhaps matching TRBD2 (6 bases). TRBJ2-4 explains the end of the DNA better; the J call may be wrong. Germline lookup yields CDR1 MNHNS and CDR2 SASEGT. The CDR3 consists of 17 residues. The CDR3 DNA sequence: TGTGCCAGCAGTCCCGGGCGGGGACGATTAGGAGGGGACATTCAGTACTTC. It yields the protein CASSPGRGRLGGDIQYF.

The chain employs TRBV12-3 or TRBV12-4 and TRBJ1-1, with TRBD1 matching over 7 bases. Trimming removed 5 bases from V and 1 base from J; junction bases left unmatched: 4. The length of the CDR3 is 14 residues. As DNA, the CDR3 is TGTGCCAGCAGTCGACAGGGTGGGAACACTGAAGCTTTCTTT. Amino acid sequence: CASSRQGGNTEAFF.

The chain joins TRBV20-1 to TRBJ2-1; maybe TRBD2 (5 bases). Looked up from germline, CDR1 is DFQATT and CDR2 is SNEGSKA (reference sequence). CDR3 length: 14 amino acids. V was pared by 6 bases and J by 5 bases, with 17 bases between. The CDR3 protein is CSAQLASQHNEQFF. The CDR3 DNA is TGCAGTGCACAGCTAGCCTCACAGCACAATGAGCAGTTCTTC.

A note on this clonotype: Germline and junction disagree at one end, which may indicate a read error. The rearrangement joins TRBV30 to TRBJ2-7; tentatively, D is TRBD2 (5 bases). The CDR3 runs to 11 residues. Germline V gene lookup returns CDR1 GTSNPN and CDR2 SVGIG (reference sequence). The CDR3 coding sequence is TGTGCCGGGAGTCCCTTCGGGGAGCAGTACTTC. Protein: CAGSPFGEQYF.

The chain carries TRBV29-1 and TRBJ2-3, with 7 bases fitting TRBD2. The germline V gene has CDR1 SQVTM and CDR2 ANQGSEA. The CDR3 contains 15 residues. After removal of 6 bases from V and 4 bases from J, the junction contained 13 bases not matched to a gene. The CDR3: CSVPSGAGRADTQYF. The CDR3 DNA reads as TGCAGCGTCCCCAGCGGGGCCGGCCGCGCAGATACGCAGTATTTT.

The CDR3 bases are TGTGCCTGGAGTCTCCCGGGGGGAGCGGGGGTACAGTTCTTC. This encodes CAWSLPGGAGVQFF. The rearrangement joins TRBV30 to TRBJ2-1, with 8 positions matching TRBD2. CDR1 and CDR2 from the germline V gene are GTSNPN and SVGIG (reference sequence). The CDR3 spans 14 residues. Trimming removed 2 bases from V and 13 bases from J; junction bases left unmatched: 13.

The gene calls are TRBV24-1 and TRBJ2-3; the D gene could be TRBD1 or TRBD2 (5 bases each). Germline V lookup: CDR1 KGHDR, CDR2 SFDVKD. The CDR3 length is 14 residues. Trimming removed 3 bases at V and 4 bases at J, with 10 bases between. CDR3 DNA: TGTGCCACCAGTGATCCCGGGACCTCAGATACGCAGTATTTT. It specifies CATSDPGTSDTQYF.

This clonotype has just a few counts. The chain has TRBV25-1 and TRBJ2-1, with D tentatively TRBD1 (7 bases). The CDR3 runs 17 residues. Looked up from germline, CDR1 is MGHDK and CDR2 is SYGVNS. V was pared by 5 bases and J by 5 bases, with 22 bases between. The DNA for the CDR3 is TGTGCCAGCAGTCATCAGGAGGGGGCCAACCTTAACAATGAGCAGTTCTTC. This gives the protein CASSHQEGANLNNEQFF.